Listed below are T cell receptor beta chains from one sample, sequenced in a study of a mutant IDH1 vaccine in newly diagnosed glioma. TCRdb's table, derived via immunoSEQ multiplex PCR, lists solely in-frame clones and lacks some. The sample shows around 24,000 clones, approximately 93% of them seen only once. This specimen consisted of PBMCs, obtained from a glioma patient treated with radiotherapy, temozolomide or both. The receptors were gathered from a man younger than 40 with glioma. The CDR3 runs from the conserved cysteine through the conserved F or W. A D gene is named only where the DNA matches it firmly. Where a row states a size, it is once, few, many or the class of an expanded clone; other rows omit it.

d_gene | j_gene | v_gene | abundance | len | CDR3nt | CDR3aa
. | TRBJ1-2 | TRBV6-6 | . | 13 | TGTGCCAGCAGTTATAAGGTGGGTTATGGCTACACCTTC | CASSYKVGYGYTF
. | TRBJ2-6 | TRBV7-9 | . | 18 | TGTGCCAGCAGCTTAGAGAGAGGGGGGCCCTCTGGGGCCAACGTCCTGACTTTC | CASSLERGGPSGANVLTF
. | TRBJ1-5 | TRBV7-2 | . | 14 | TGTGCCAGCAGCTTAGTTCAGCCCAATCAGCCCCAGCATTTT | CASSLVQPNQPQHF
. | TRBJ2-2 | TRBV19 | . | 15 | TGTGCCAGTAGTATAGTAAGAGGGATGACCGGGGAGCTGTTTTTT | CASSIVRGMTGELFF
. | TRBJ1-4 | TRBV5-4 | . | 14 | TGTGCCAGCAGCTTGGGAGAGGGAGGCGGTCGAACGTTTTTT | CASSLGEGGGRTFF
. | TRBJ1-1 | TRBV10-3 | . | 13 | TGTGCCATCAGTGCCACAGGGAACACTGAAGCTTTCTTT | CAISATGNTEAFF
TRBD1 | TRBJ1-5 | TRBV7-2 | . | 14 | TGTGCCAGCAGCCTCTACAGGGGAAATCAGCCCCAGCATTTT | CASSLYRGNQPQHF
. | TRBJ2-5 | TRBV5-4 | . | 13 | TGTGCCAGCAGCTTCGATCGGCTAGAGACCCAGTACTTC | CASSFDRLETQYF
. | TRBJ1-1 | TRBV25-1 | . | 14 | TGTGCCAGCAGTGGAGGAGGCAGATTCACTGAAGCTTTCTTT | CASSGGGRFTEAFF
. | TRBJ2-1 | TRBV5-5 | . | 16 | TGTGCCAGCAGCTTGGGGGAGGGGGCTTCCTACAATGAGCAGTTCTTC | CASSLGEGASYNEQFF
. | TRBJ1-1 | TRBV7-2 | . | 17 | TGTGCCAGCAGCTTAGGGGTGTTTGGGGGGCGGAACACTGAAGCTTTCTTT | CASSLGVFGGRNTEAFF
TRBD1 | TRBJ1-1 | TRBV19 | . | 13 | TGTGCCAGTAGTATCCGGACAGGGATGGGGGCTTTCTTT | CASSIRTGMGAFF
. | TRBJ1-3 | TRBV5-5 | . | 13 | TGTGCCAGCAGCCGGACAGCTGGAAACACCATATATTTT | CASSRTAGNTIYF
. | TRBJ1-2 | TRBV30 | . | 13 | TGTGCCCAAAAAGGGGCAGAAAACTATGGCTACACCTTC | CAQKGAENYGYTF
. | TRBJ2-3 | TRBV18 | few | 13 | TGTGCCAGCTCACCCCCCATGGACCCACGGGAATATTTT | CASSPPMDPREYF
TRBD2 | TRBJ2-1 | TRBV5-1 | once | 16 | TGCGCCAGCAGCTTGGTCCTAGCGGGAGGCAACAATGAGCAGTTCTTC | CASSLVLAGGNNEQFF
TRBD2 | TRBJ2-7 | TRBV2 | . | 14 | TGTGCCAGCAGTGAGACTAGCGCTGCCTACGAGCAGTACTTC | CASSETSAAYEQYF
. | TRBJ1-1 | TRBV5-1 | . | 13 | TGCGCCAGCAGCTCACAAGGACACACTGAAGCTTTCTTT | CASSSQGHTEAFF
. | TRBJ2-2 | TRBV6-5 | . | 15 | TGTGCCAGCAGTACGCCGGGACTTAGCACCGGGGAGCTGTTTTTT | CASSTPGLSTGELFF
TRBD1 | TRBJ2-2 | TRBV6-6 | . | 16 | TGTGCCAGCACCACCGTCGAGGGGGCGAGCACCGGGGAGCTGTTTTTT | CASTTVEGASTGELFF
. | TRBJ1-1 | TRBV14 | . | 15 | TGTGCCAGCAGCCAAGCGAGAGGAGGGAACACTGAAGCTTTCTTT | CASSQARGGNTEAFF
. | TRBJ2-3 | TRBV19 | . | 14 | TGTGCCAGTAGCTTCAGGGGGGGGACAGATACGCAGTATTTT | CASSFRGGTDTQYF
. | TRBJ2-5 | TRBV20-1 | . | 10 | TGCAGTGTTATGGAGGAGACCCAGTACTTC | CSVMEETQYF
. | TRBJ2-7 | TRBV29-1 | . | 13 | TGCAGCGTTGACCCCGGTGGGGGCTACGAGCAGTACTTC | CSVDPGGGYEQYF
. | TRBJ1-1 | TRBV10-3 | . | 13 | TGTGCCATCAGGGAAAAGGAGGAGACTGAAGCTTTCTTT | CAIREKEETEAFF
TRBD2 | TRBJ2-3 | TRBV4-2 | . | 17 | TGTGCCAGCAGCCAAGATCTGGGGACTAGCGGGACAGATACGCAGTATTTT | CASSQDLGTSGTDTQYF
. | TRBJ1-2 | TRBV6-1 | . | 15 | TGTGCCAGCAGTGATCCTGCGGGGGGGACGTATGGCTACACCTTC | CASSDPAGGTYGYTF
. | TRBJ2-2 | TRBV7-2 | . | 14 | TGTGCCAGCAGCTTAATGGGAGGACCCGGGGAGCTGTTTTTT | CASSLMGGPGELFF
. | TRBJ1-5 | TRBV6-1 | . | 14 | TGTGCCGGAAAGGACTTTCACGGCAATCAGCCCCAGCATTTT | CAGKDFHGNQPQHF
. | TRBJ1-5 | TRBV18 | . | 13 | TGTGCCAGCTCCCCTGGACAGCATCAGCCCCAGCATTTT | CASSPGQHQPQHF
. | TRBJ1-2 | TRBV6-6 | . | 11 | TGTGCCAGCAGTTTGACAGATGGCTACACCTTC | CASSLTDGYTF
. | TRBJ1-2 | TRBV5-4 | . | 14 | TGTGCCAGCAGCTTGGAGGGCGGAACCTATGGCTACACCTTC | CASSLEGGTYGYTF
. | TRBJ2-1 | TRBV19 | few | 13 | TGTGCCAGTAGTCCTAGGGGGAGCAATGAGCAGTTCTTC | CASSPRGSNEQFF
. | TRBJ2-2 | TRBV6-4 | . | 14 | TGTGCCAGCAGTGACTCGAAAATTAGCGGGGAGCTGTTTTTT | CASSDSKISGELFF
. | TRBJ1-2 | TRBV12-5 | medium-sized | 15 | TGTGCTAGTGGTTTTGGGGGCGGTTCCCCATATGGCTACACCTTC | CASGFGGGSPYGYTF
. | TRBJ2-1 | TRBV5-1 | . | 16 | TGCGCCAGCAGCTTGGGGGCGGCGGGACCTTACAATGAGCAGTTCTTC | CASSLGAAGPYNEQFF
. | TRBJ1-1 | TRBV2 | . | 15 | TGTGCCAGCAGTGAAAAAAGTTTTGGTTACACTGAAGCTTTCTTT | CASSEKSFGYTEAFF
. | TRBJ2-7 | TRBV6-1 | . | 14 | TGTGCCAGCAGGCGCACGGTTATCCGCTACGAGCAGTACTTC | CASRRTVIRYEQYF
. | TRBJ1-5 | TRBV27 | . | 15 | TGTGCCAGCAGTATATACCCGGTCGGTCGGCAGCCCCAGCATTTT | CASSIYPVGRQPQHF
. | TRBJ1-5 | TRBV27 | . | 18 | TGTGCCAGCAGTCCCACGACAGGTAATTACCTTGGCAATCAGCCCCAGCATTTT | CASSPTTGNYLGNQPQHF
TRBD1 | TRBJ1-5 | TRBV27 | . | 16 | TGTGCCAGCAGTTTATTTTCGGGACAGTATAATCAGCCCCAGCATTTT | CASSLFSGQYNQPQHF